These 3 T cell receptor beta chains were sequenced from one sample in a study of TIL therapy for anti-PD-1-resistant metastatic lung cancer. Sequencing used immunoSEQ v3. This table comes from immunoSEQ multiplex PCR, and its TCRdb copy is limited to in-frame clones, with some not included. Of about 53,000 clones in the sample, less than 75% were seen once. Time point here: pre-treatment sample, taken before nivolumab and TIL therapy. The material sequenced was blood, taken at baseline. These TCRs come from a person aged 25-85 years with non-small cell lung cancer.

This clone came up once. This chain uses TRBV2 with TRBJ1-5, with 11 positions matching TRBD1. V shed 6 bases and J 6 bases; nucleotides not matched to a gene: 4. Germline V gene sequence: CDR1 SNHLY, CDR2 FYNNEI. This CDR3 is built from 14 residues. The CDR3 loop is CASRDRGPSQPQHF. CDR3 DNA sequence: TGTGCCAGCAGGGACAGGGGGCCAAGTCAGCCCCAGCATTTT.

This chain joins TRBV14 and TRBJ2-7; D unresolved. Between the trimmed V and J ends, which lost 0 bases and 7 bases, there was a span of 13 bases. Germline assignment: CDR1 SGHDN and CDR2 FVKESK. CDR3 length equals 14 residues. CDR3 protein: CASSQESQLSEQYF. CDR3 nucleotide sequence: TGTGCCAGCAGCCAAGAGTCGCAGCTTTCGGAGCAGTACTTC.

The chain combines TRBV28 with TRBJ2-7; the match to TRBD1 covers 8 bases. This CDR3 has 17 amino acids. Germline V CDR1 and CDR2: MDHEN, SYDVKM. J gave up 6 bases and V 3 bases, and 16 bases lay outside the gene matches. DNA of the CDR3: TGTGCCAGCAGTTTCGGGAGCCCAAGACAGGGGAGTTTCGAGCAGTACTTC. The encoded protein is CASSFGSPRQGSFEQYF.